These 10 T cell receptor beta chains came from one sample sequenced in a study of immune cell composition in non-small cell lung cancer. Normal lung was sampled as far from the tumour as possible, at least 3 cm. Clones were read by immunoSEQ multiplex PCR, and TCRdb kept only the in-frame ones, dropping some. The sample comprises 7,000 or so clones, roughly 81% of which are singletons, and roughly an eighth rests with the top ten. The sequencing input was non-adjacent lung tissue. The receptors originated from a human donor with non-small cell lung cancer.

The CDR3 DNA sequence: TGTGCCAGCAGCTTCTGGGGCGGGGGTGCCTACAATGAGCAGTTCTTC. Encoded protein: CASSFWGGGAYNEQFF. The V gene is TRBV7-8, the J gene TRBJ2-1; the match to TRBD2 covers 7 bases. CDR1 SGHVS and CDR2 FQNEAQ come from the germline V gene. With V trimmed by 3 bases and J by 2 bases, 7 bases remained unmatched. The CDR3 covers 16 residues.

This chain joins TRBV13 and TRBJ2-5, with a weak D call TRBD1 (5 bases). Trimming stripped 5 bases from V and 5 bases from J, with 12 bases between. This CDR3 has 13 amino acids. CDR1 PRHDT and CDR2 FYEKMQ come from the germline V gene (reference sequence). CDR3 amino acids: CASSPGPGETQYF. CDR3 sequence (DNA): TGTGCCAGCAGCCCAGGACCAGGGGAGACCCAGTACTTC.

The gene calls are TRBV4-1 and TRBJ2-1, with 9 bases that match TRBD1. Unmatched junction bases numbered 10, after V lost 6 bases and J lost 1 base. Germline CDR1 MGHRA, CDR2 YSYEKL. The CDR3 contains 17 residues. CDR3 nucleotide sequence: TGCGCCAGCAGTCACCAACCCGGGACAGGGTCCTACAATGAGCAGTTCTTC. Its translation is CASSHQPGTGSYNEQFF.

This chain joins TRBV6-6 and TRBJ1-1; possibly TRBD1 for D (6 bases). V was pared by 4 bases and J by 6 bases, with 15 bases between. This CDR3 comprises 14 residues. Looked up from germline, CDR1 is MNHNY and CDR2 is SVGAGI (reference sequence). The CDR3 DNA follows: TGTGCCAGCAGTTTAACAGGGAGGGCGGCTGAAGCTTTCTTT. Protein sequence: CASSLTGRAAEAFF.

V gene TRBV5-1 combines with J gene TRBJ2-6, with D perhaps matching TRBD1 (5 bases). CDR1 SGHRS and CDR2 YFSETQ come from the germline V gene. Between the trimmed V and J ends, which lost 8 bases and 0 bases, there was a span of 15 bases. The CDR3 loop spans 16 amino acids. The chain's CDR3 is CASTTYRYSGANVLTF. The DNA for the CDR3 is TGCGCCAGTACCACATACAGGTACTCTGGGGCCAACGTCCTGACTTTC.

The V and J genes are TRBV5-6 and TRBJ1-2; a weak D match, TRBD1 (6 bases). The V gene's germline CDR1 is SGHDT and CDR2 YYEEEE. V was pared by 4 bases and J by 3 bases, with 22 bases between. CDR3 size: 17 residues. CDR3 DNA: TGTGCCAGCAGCACTGGCCCCCAGGGGACCCTTGACTATGGCTACACCTTC. Translated: CASSTGPQGTLDYGYTF.

CDR3 sequence (DNA): TGTGCCAGCAGCTTGGGGGGCAGGGGGCAAGAGACCCAGTACTTC. As protein: CASSLGGRGQETQYF. The gene calls are TRBV7-3 and TRBJ2-5, with a tentative D call TRBD1 (7 bases). The CDR3 loop spans 15 amino acids. V was pared by 3 bases and J by 2 bases, with 13 bases between. CDR1 and CDR2 from the germline V gene are SGHTA and FQGTGA.

A single count supports this clone. The rearrangement links TRBV5-1 to TRBJ1-3; 9 bases are a match to TRBD1. Losses at the gene ends were 4 bases for V and 0 bases for J; bases not matched to a gene: 8. The CDR3 has 17 amino acids. Germline V gene sequence: CDR1 SGHRS, CDR2 YFSETQ. The CDR3 region is CASSRGQGQNSGNTIYF. The DNA for the CDR3 is TGCGCCAGCAGCCGCGGACAGGGGCAAAACTCTGGAAACACCATATATTTT.

The V call is TRBV19, the J call TRBJ2-5, with 16 bases matching TRBD2. V was pared by 5 bases and J by 4 bases, with 4 bases of the junction left unmatched. CDR3 size: 16 residues. Germline V CDR1 and CDR2: LNHDA, SQIVND (reference sequence). The CDR3 region is CASSPGLAGGVETQYF. In nucleotides, the CDR3 is TGTGCCAGTAGTCCGGGACTAGCGGGGGGGGTAGAGACCCAGTACTTC.

The rearrangement uses TRBV2 and TRBJ2-3; the match to TRBD2 covers 7 bases. The CDR3 is made up of 17 amino acids. Germline trimming cut 4 bases from V and 5 bases from J; bases unmatched to any gene: 15. Germline-derived CDR1 and CDR2 are SNHLY and FYNNEI. CDR3 residues: CASSALRLAQAGDTQYF. In DNA form, the CDR3 reads TGTGCCAGCAGTGCTCTACGACTAGCCCAGGCCGGAGATACGCAGTATTTT.